Listed here is a single T cell receptor beta chain. The data originate from a study of shared clonotypes between healthy human individuals. In the study overall: Donors had three CD4 naive, three CD4 memory, two CD8 naive and one CD8 memory plate apiece.

V dropped 4 bases and J dropped 1 base, with 10 bases sitting between them. CDR1 and CDR2 (germline): LNHDA, SQIVND (reference sequence). The CDR3 loop spans 14 amino acids. The protocol was immunoSEQ multiplex PCR, while the TCRdb copy is restricted to in-frame clones and leaves out a portion. The sample lists 2,500,000 or so clones, 90% to 95% seen once, with 0.35% to 0.45% in the top ten. The source material was naive CD4+ T cells from PBMCs. The subset: CD45RA+ positively selected. This chain joins TRBV19 and TRBJ1-1; the D is unclear. This sequence originates from a young man in good health. Some clones in this sample may be carry-over from other donors' samples. The CDR3 here is CASSKRGENTEAFF. In nucleotides, the CDR3 is TGTGCCAGTAGTAAGCGCGGTGAGAACACTGAAGCTTTCTTT.